This paragraph reports one TCR beta chain. Its antigen is unidentified. This record comes from a study of T cells and Merkel cell carcinoma outcomes. Study-level points and caveats: In Merkel cell carcinoma, repertoire and T-cell density reportedly predicted outcomes.

Repertoires were generated with immunoSEQ multiplex PCR, while TCRdb's copy carries only in-frame clones and drops some. The table includes over 2,000 clones, approximately 90% detected once. Germline loops: CDR1 SEHNR, CDR2 FQNEAQ (reference sequence). Trimming removed 5 bases from V and 5 bases from J, with 17 bases in between. The CDR3 loop spans 15 amino acids. This clonotype originated in a human donor with Merkel cell carcinoma. V usage is TRBV7-9 and J usage is TRBJ2-3; TRBD1 might be the D (6 bases). Sequenced material: tumor tissue from Merkel cell carcinoma. The CDR3 is CASSTRRGGKDTQYF. Written as DNA, the CDR3 is TGTGCCAGCAGCACCCGCAGGGGTGGTAAAGATACGCAGTATTTT.